What follows are 4 T cell receptor beta chains derived from one specimen sequenced in a study of regulatory T cells in long-lasting Graves disease. Sample time point: persistent/refractory GD, antithyroid drugs over 5 years with positive TRAb. From RNA extracted from PBMCs, the TCR library was made. Arm-PCR with iRepertoire HTBI primers amplified the CDR3 regions for these TCR beta libraries. TCRdb called the multiplex PCR reads again in MiXCR, with one record for every CDR3 protein. The sample yields 400,000 to 500,000 distinct CDR3 sequences, roughly a fifth seen once. The input for sequencing was peripheral blood mononuclear cells (PBMCs), taken when the disease was refractory, from a patient treated with antithyroid drugs. These receptors originate from a female donor with Graves disease.

This clonotype has just a few counts. V gene TRBV9 combines with J gene TRBJ1-6; no reliable D call. The CDR3 is made up of 14 amino acids. Germline CDR1 is SGDLS and CDR2 is YYNGEE. Trimming took off 2 bases at V and 10 bases at J, with 13 bases between the two ends. The CDR3 DNA follows: TGTGCCAGCAGCGTGAGGAGGGCCGGATCACCCCTCCACTTT. Protein product: CASSVRRAGSPLHF.

There are many counts of this clonotype. The chain is built from TRBV20-1 and TRBJ2-7; 8 nucleotides agree with TRBD2. Germline-derived CDR1 and CDR2 are DFQATT and SNEGSKA (reference sequence). V trimming: 5 bases; J trimming: 3 bases; junction bases outside the gene matches: 9. The CDR3 is made up of 14 amino acids. This chain's CDR3 is CSALGLADSYEQYF. The CDR3 DNA follows: TGCAGTGCTCTTGGACTAGCAGACAGCTACGAGCAGTACTTC.

This clonotype was found a few times. The chain recombines TRBV11-2 with TRBJ2-6; D is unresolved. Trimming removed 5 bases at V and 0 bases at J, with 8 bases between. The CDR3 is 15 residues long. Per germline, CDR1 SGHAT and CDR2 FQNNGV. The CDR3 bases are TGTGCCAGCAGCCAGATCTACTCTGGGGCCAACGTCCTGACTTTC. Translation: CASSQIYSGANVLTF.

In its sample, this clonotype was seen many times. The chain recombines TRBV28 with TRBJ1-5; 9 bases fit TRBD1. V lost 4 bases, J lost 3 bases, and 4 bases stayed unmatched. The germline V gene has CDR1 MDHEN and CDR2 SYDVKM. The CDR3 is 15 residues long. CDR3 bases: TGTGCCAGCAGTTGGGGACAGGGCAACAATCAGCCCCAGCATTTT. Its protein is CASSWGQGNNQPQHF.